Reported below is one TCR beta chain. As processed by the authors: Estimated nucleated cell counts came from reference gene primer amplification. Using immunoSEQ multiplex PCR, the repertoire was profiled, and TCRdb retains in-frame clones only, with some absent. Clonal size and the V and J genes are those of that table, whereas D and trimming came from the DNA. The data hold 150,000 to 160,000 clones, with under 90% observed a single time. The data belong to a study of blood T cell repertoires in COVID-19. Study summary: The United States, Italy and Spain were the sources of the acute and convalescent COVID-19 samples. From T cells, B-cell-depleted T cells, or PBMCs came the material, which was cDNA or gDNA.

The CDR3 contains 15 residues. J was trimmed by 0 bases and V by 2 bases; bases with no gene match: 3. Germline V CDR1 and CDR2: SGHDT, YYEEEE. The TCR sequence derives from a man aged 60 to 75 with acute or convalescent COVID-19. J is TRBJ2-7 and V is TRBV5-6; TRBD2 agrees at 9 bases. Sequences were obtained from peripheral blood. The CDR3 coding sequence is TGTGCCAGCAGCTTCGGGCGGGGGGGCTCCTACGAGCAGTACTTC. Its translation: CASSFGRGGSYEQYF.